What follows are 27 T cell receptor beta chains derived from one specimen sequenced in a study of blood T cell repertoires in COVID-19. TCRdb's table, derived via immunoSEQ multiplex PCR, lists solely in-frame clones and lacks some. Of 150,000 to 200,000 clones in the sample, about 85% are singletons; the top ten hold 1% to 1.2%. The sample consisted of peripheral blood. The receptors were gathered from a man aged 40-49 years with acute or convalescent COVID-19.

The chain uses TRBV2 and TRBJ1-2; D not resolved. The CDR3 contains 13 residues. The V gene lost 4 bases and the J gene lost 10 bases, with 16 bases spanning the gap. Germline loops: CDR1 SNHLY, CDR2 FYNNEI. In DNA, the CDR3 is TGTGCCAGCAGTGGCCGGGAGTCGAGGGACTACACCTTC. Translating it yields CASSGRESRDYTF.

This clone came up a few times. V and J are TRBV28 and TRBJ1-1; 8 positions match TRBD1. J gave up 4 bases and V 6 bases, and 7 bases lay outside the gene matches. This CDR3 has 14 residues. CDR1 is MDHEN and CDR2 is SYDVKM in the germline V gene. The CDR3 DNA reads TGTGCCAGCAGCCTCGAGGGACAGGCCACTGAAGCTTTCTTT. Protein product: CASSLEGQATEAFF.

This clone appeared once. The V call is TRBV30, the J call TRBJ2-2; 14 nucleotides line up with TRBD2. Germline CDR1 and CDR2: GTSNPN and SVGIG (reference sequence). The CDR3 has 14 residues. V shed 3 bases and J 6 bases; nucleotides not matched to a gene: 0. The CDR3 nucleotides read TGTGCCTGGAGGACTAGCGGGGGGGCCGGGGAGCTGTTTTTT. It codes for CAWRTSGGAGELFF.

The chain couples TRBV7-9 to TRBJ1-1; D possibly corresponds to TRBD1 (6 bases). The germline V and J ends were trimmed by 3 bases and 0 bases, with 8 bases remaining between them. CDR3 length: 14 amino acids. Germline V gene sequence: CDR1 SEHNR, CDR2 FQNEAQ (reference sequence). The CDR3 reads CASSFWTVNTEAFF. CDR3 DNA: TGTGCCAGCAGCTTCTGGACAGTGAACACTGAAGCTTTCTTT.

In this sample, this clone turned up a few times. The chain couples TRBV2 to TRBJ1-2, with 10 bases fitting TRBD1. Trimming cost V 6 bases and J 6 bases; bases outside gene matches: 1. This CDR3 contains 12 residues. From germline, CDR1 is SNHLY and CDR2 FYNNEI. DNA for the CDR3: TGTGCCAGCAGAGGGACAGGGGATGGCTACACCTTC. It translates to CASRGTGDGYTF. The variable domain in full, completed from reference TRBV2 and TRBJ1-2, reads EPEVTQTPSHQVTQMGQEVILRCVPISNHLYFYWYRQILGQKVEFLVSFYNNEISEKSEIFDDQFSVERPDGSNFTLKIRSTKLEDSAMYFCASRGTGDGYTFGSGTRLTVV.

The genes are TRBV6-6 and TRBJ2-7, with 7 bases lining up with TRBD1. V trimming: 6 bases; J trimming: 4 bases; junction bases outside the gene matches: 9. The CDR3 runs 14 residues. Germline V lookup: CDR1 MNHNY, CDR2 SVGAGI (reference sequence). CDR3 nucleotides: TGTGCCAGCAGCTTACCGGGACAGCTTTACGAGCAGTACTTC. It codes for CASSLPGQLYEQYF.

The chain carries TRBV9 and TRBJ2-3, with D tentatively TRBD1 (6 bases). V was shortened by 0 bases and J by 1 base, with 9 bases between the two germline ends. The germline V gene encodes CDR1 SGDLS and CDR2 YYNGEE. The CDR3 covers 15 residues. CDR3 loop: CASSVGPGGTDTQYF. In DNA, the CDR3 is TGTGCCAGCAGCGTAGGGCCAGGGGGCACAGATACGCAGTATTTT.

This clone was found a few times. CDR3 sequence: CASMLTENTEAFF. The DNA for the CDR3 is TGTGCCAGCATGTTGACAGAGAACACTGAAGCTTTCTTT. The chain uses TRBV6-5 and TRBJ1-1; possible D gene TRBD1, 5 bases. The CDR3 contains 13 residues. Deletions cut 7 bases from V and 1 base from J, with 10 bases between. The germline V gene encodes CDR1 MNHEY and CDR2 SVGAGI.

V is TRBV27 and J is TRBJ1-1, with TRBD1 as a possible D gene (6 bases). V lost 3 bases and J 0 bases, leaving 17 bases between the germline ends. Germline lookup yields CDR1 MNHEY and CDR2 SMNVEV (reference sequence). The CDR3 covers 17 residues. CDR3 region: CASSFTHGGALNTEAFF. CDR3 in DNA: TGTGCCAGCAGTTTCACCCACGGGGGGGCGTTGAACACTGAAGCTTTCTTT.

The rearrangement uses TRBV7-2 and TRBJ1-3, with D perhaps TRBD1 (6 bases). Germline CDR1 SGHTA, CDR2 FQGNSA. V was cut by 8 bases and J by 1 base, with 9 bases left in between. The CDR3 is 13 residues long. Written as DNA, the CDR3 is TGTGCCAGCGGGACAACGTCTGGAAACACCATATATTTT. As protein: CASGTTSGNTIYF.

The rearrangement uses TRBV6-2 or TRBV6-3 and TRBJ2-1, with 8 bases aligning to TRBD1. This CDR3 is built from 15 residues. V lost 5 bases to trimming and J lost 4 bases; unmatched junction nucleotides: 7. CDR1 is MNHEY and CDR2 is SVGEGT in the germline V gene. CDR3: CASSHGDRLYNEQFF. The CDR3 DNA reads TGTGCCAGCAGTCACGGGGACAGGCTTTACAATGAGCAGTTCTTC.

This sequence joins TRBV2 and TRBJ1-2; D unclear. This CDR3 is 13 amino acids long. From germline, CDR1 is SNHLY and CDR2 FYNNEI. V was trimmed by 8 bases and J by 2 bases, leaving 12 bases between them. The CDR3 DNA reads TGTGCCAGCCGGACGCCGGGAAACTATGGCTACACCTTC. It is translated as CASRTPGNYGYTF.

The rearrangement joins TRBV4-3 to TRBJ2-7; D is unclear. This CDR3 spans 16 amino acids. The ends were cut back, 0 bases at V and 3 bases at J, with 15 bases in the middle. In germline, CDR1 is LGHNA, CDR2 YSLEER. The CDR3 sequence: CASSQELAGSVYEQYF. The CDR3 DNA reads as TGCGCCAGCAGCCAAGAGTTGGCCGGGTCAGTCTACGAGCAGTACTTC.

This chain joins TRBV5-1 and TRBJ2-3; D is unresolved. V gave up 1 base and J gave up 1 base, with 7 bases separating them. Germline lookup yields CDR1 SGHRS and CDR2 YFSETQ. This CDR3 region has 14 residues. Written as DNA, the CDR3 is TGCGCCAGCAGCTTGAATACTGGCACAGATACGCAGTATTTT. It translates to CASSLNTGTDTQYF. The full variable domain, in which reference TRBV5-1 and TRBJ2-3 provide the parts outside the CDR3, is KAGVTQTPRYLIKTRGQQVTLSCSPISGHRSVSWYQQTPGQGLQFLFEYFSETQRNKGNFPGRFSGRQFSNSRSEMNVSTLELGDSALYLCASSLNTGTDTQYFGPGTRLTVL.

This chain joins TRBV6-5 and TRBJ2-7; perhaps TRBD2 as D (7 bases). Germline V CDR1 and CDR2: MNHEY, SVGAGI. The ends were cut back, 0 bases at V and 0 bases at J, with 12 bases in the middle. The CDR3 sequence is 16 residues long. DNA for the CDR3: TGTGCCAGCAGTTACTCGGAGGGGGGGCGCTCCTACGAGCAGTACTTC. It encodes CASSYSEGGRSYEQYF.

The chain has TRBV5-6 and TRBJ2-2; 8 bases fit TRBD2. Germline V lookup: CDR1 SGHDT, CDR2 YYEEEE. The CDR3 sequence is 15 residues long. V dropped 4 bases and J dropped 7; count of bases not matched to a gene: 9. DNA of the CDR3: TGTGCCAGCAGCACGACGGGGGGGCCAGGCGGGGAGCTGTTTTTT. This sequence encodes CASSTTGGPGGELFF.

The chain links TRBV29-1 to TRBJ1-4; D is perhaps TRBD1 (6 bases). The CDR3 has 13 amino acids. Germline values: CDR1 SQVTM, CDR2 ANQGSEA. V was pared by 7 bases and J by 8 bases, with 17 bases between. CDR3 residues: CSARQASGEKLFF. The CDR3 region has the DNA TGCAGCGCCCGACAGGCGTCGGGAGAAAAACTGTTTTTT.

The J gene is TRBJ2-5, the V gene TRBV14, with TRBD2 matching 8 bases. The CDR3 has 15 residues. In germline, CDR1 is SGHDN, CDR2 FVKESK. J was trimmed by 5 bases and V by 1 base; bases with no gene match: 6. CDR3 DNA: TGTGCCAGCAGCCAAGTCGGCGGGGGGCGGGAGACCCAGTACTTC. As protein: CASSQVGGGRETQYF.

The rearrangement uses TRBV19 and TRBJ2-1; tentative D call: TRBD2 (6 bases). Trimming shortened V by 4 bases and J by 0 bases, and 13 bases separated the two germline ends. CDR3 length: 16 residues. Looked up from germline, CDR1 is LNHDA and CDR2 is SQIVND (reference sequence). The DNA of the CDR3 is TGTGCCAGTAGTACTGCGGGGCTTAGCTCCTACAATGAGCAGTTCTTC. It encodes CASSTAGLSSYNEQFF.

The sample holds one count of this clone. The chain combines TRBV6-6 with TRBJ2-5; D possibly corresponds to TRBD2 (6 bases). From germline, CDR1 is MNHNY and CDR2 SVGAGI (reference sequence). Trimming took 0 bases from V and 3 from J, leaving 14 bases between them. The length of the CDR3 is 16 residues. The CDR3 DNA is TGTGCCAGCAGTTACTCGATGGGGCGCGGGAAAGAGACCCAGTACTTC. It translates to CASSYSMGRGKETQYF.

The genes are TRBV12-5 and TRBJ1-5; 9 bases are shared with TRBD1. The CDR3 sequence is 15 residues long. Per the germline V gene, CDR1 is LGHNT and CDR2 is FRNRAP. The trim removed 1 base at V and 3 bases at J, leaving 1 base unmatched. The DNA of the CDR3 is TGTGCTAGTGGTTTGGAACAGGGGGCCAATCAGCCCCAGCATTTT. This translates into CASGLEQGANQPQHF. Full variable domain (outside the CDR3, taken from reference TRBV12-5 and TRBJ1-5): DARVTQTPRHKVTEMGQEVTMRCQPILGHNTVFWYRQTMMQGLELLAYFRNRAPLDDSGMPKDRFSAEMPDATLATLKIQPSEPRDSAVYFCASGLEQGANQPQHFGDGTRLSIL.

This sequence joins TRBV2 and TRBJ1-5; a possible D gene is TRBD1 (5 bases). Trimming removed 8 bases from V and 2 bases from J, with 13 bases in between. The CDR3 runs to 14 residues. Germline lookup yields CDR1 SNHLY and CDR2 FYNNEI. The CDR3 here is CASRQLSGNQPQHF. CDR3 DNA sequence: TGTGCCAGCCGACAGTTATCGGGCAATCAGCCCCAGCATTTT.

This clone was observed a single time. The chain uses TRBV27 and TRBJ1-3; 8 positions agree with TRBD1. In germline, CDR1 is MNHEY, CDR2 SMNVEV (reference sequence). The CDR3 spans 15 residues. The junction had 3 bases not matched to a gene; V was cut back by 3 bases and J by 2 bases. Here the CDR3 reads CASSFSRGPGNTIYF. In DNA form, the CDR3 reads TGTGCCAGCAGTTTTAGCAGGGGGCCTGGAAACACCATATATTTT.

V is TRBV6-4 and J is TRBJ1-6; D gene ambiguous. V was trimmed by 4 bases and J by 4 bases, leaving 11 bases between them. Germline-derived CDR1 and CDR2 are MRHNA and SNTAGT. The CDR3 runs 15 residues. Written as DNA, the CDR3 is TGTGCCAGCAGTGGGAGGAAACAGTATAATTCACCCCTCCACTTT. Translated, it gives CASSGRKQYNSPLHF.

The V gene is TRBV20-1, the J gene TRBJ1-2, with 8 nucleotides matching TRBD1. The V and J ends lost 7 bases and 8 bases, in that order; junction bases with no gene match: 6. The CDR3 covers 11 residues. Germline CDR1 DFQATT, CDR2 SNEGSKA (reference sequence). The CDR3 region is CSETTGVGYTF. In nucleotides, the CDR3 is TGCAGTGAGACGACAGGGGTCGGCTACACCTTC.

The CDR3 DNA reads TGTGCCAGTAGTATATCCCAACGGGGGGGCAGCAATCAGCCCCAGCATTTT. This codes for CASSISQRGGSNQPQHF. The V call is TRBV19, the J call TRBJ1-5; a possible D gene is TRBD1 (6 bases). Germline CDR1 is LNHDA and CDR2 is SQIVND (reference sequence). V lost 2 bases to trimming and J lost 1 base, with 15 bases between them. This CDR3 is built from 17 residues.

The CDR3 loop is CASSPAGGNEAFF. DNA of the CDR3: TGTGCCAGCAGTCCCGCAGGCGGGAATGAAGCTTTCTTT. This chain links TRBV28 with TRBJ1-1; D gene unclear. The CDR3 is 13 amino acids. The V end lost 5 bases, the J end lost 7 bases, and 14 bases lay between the germline ends. The germline CDR1 and CDR2 sequences are MDHEN and SYDVKM.